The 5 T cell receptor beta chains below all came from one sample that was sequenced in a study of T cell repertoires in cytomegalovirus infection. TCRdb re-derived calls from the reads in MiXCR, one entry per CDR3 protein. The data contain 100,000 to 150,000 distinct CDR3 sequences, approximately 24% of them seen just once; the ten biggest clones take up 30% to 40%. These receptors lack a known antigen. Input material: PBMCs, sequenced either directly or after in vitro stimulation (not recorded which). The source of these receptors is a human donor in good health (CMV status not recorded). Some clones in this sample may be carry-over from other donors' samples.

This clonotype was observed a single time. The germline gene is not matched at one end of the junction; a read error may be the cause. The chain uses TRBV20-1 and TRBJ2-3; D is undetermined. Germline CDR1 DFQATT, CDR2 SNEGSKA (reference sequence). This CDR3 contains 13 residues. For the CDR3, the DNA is TGCAGTGCTGGAGATGGAGCCACAGATACGCAGTATTTT. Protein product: CSAGDGATDTQYF.

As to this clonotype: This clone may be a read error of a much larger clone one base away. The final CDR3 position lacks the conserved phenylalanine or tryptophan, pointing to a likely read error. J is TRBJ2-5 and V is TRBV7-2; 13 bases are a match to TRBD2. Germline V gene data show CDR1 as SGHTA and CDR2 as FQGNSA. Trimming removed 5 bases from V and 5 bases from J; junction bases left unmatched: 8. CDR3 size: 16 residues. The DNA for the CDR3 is TGTGCCAGCAGCCAGACTAGCGGGAGGCGCGGTGAGACCCAGTACTAC. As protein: CASSQTSGRRGETQYY.

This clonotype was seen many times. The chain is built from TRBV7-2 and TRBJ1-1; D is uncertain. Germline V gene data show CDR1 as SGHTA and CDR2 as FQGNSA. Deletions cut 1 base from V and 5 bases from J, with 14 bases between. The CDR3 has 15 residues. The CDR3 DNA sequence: TGTGCCAGCAGCTTAGGAGGCCCCCTGGGGACTGAAGCTTTCTTT. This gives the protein CASSLGGPLGTEAFF.

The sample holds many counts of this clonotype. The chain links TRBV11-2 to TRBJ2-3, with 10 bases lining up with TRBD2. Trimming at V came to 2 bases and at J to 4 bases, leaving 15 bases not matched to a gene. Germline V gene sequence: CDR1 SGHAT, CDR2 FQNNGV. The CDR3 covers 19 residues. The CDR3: CASSLNFGWSGRAPDTQYF. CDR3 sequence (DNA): TGTGCCAGCAGCTTAAATTTCGGATGGAGCGGGAGGGCCCCAGATACGCAGTATTTT.

The CDR3 reads CACSMERGYTF. The CDR3, as DNA: TGTGCCTGCTCGATGGAGAGAGGCTACACCTTC. The chain has TRBV30 and TRBJ1-2; D call uncertain. CDR3 length: 11 residues. Germline CDR1 reads GTSNPN; CDR2 reads SVGIG (reference sequence). V was shortened by 6 bases and J by 8 bases, with 13 bases between the two germline ends.